The sequence of this T cell receptor beta chain was determined in a study of low-dose radiotherapy and immunotherapy resistance in tumors. CDR1 is MNHEY and CDR2 is SVGEGT in the germline V gene. The CDR3 runs 13 residues. V was shortened by 8 bases and J by 5 bases, with 13 bases between the two germline ends. Priming of first-strand cDNA relied on TRAV- and TRBV-specific primers (covering alpha and beta chains). TCRs were put through 20 to 25 PCR cycles of amplification with Phusion. A constant-region primer and the V-primer adapter served as the primer pair. TCRdb re-analysed the reads in MiXCR, keeping a single row per CDR3 protein. Of approximately 12,000 distinct CDR3 sequences in the sample, roughly 60% were seen once.

This sequence joins TRBV6-2 or TRBV6-3 and TRBJ2-1; perhaps TRBD2 as D (6 bases). The TCR was taken from a human donor with advanced metastatic prostate, ovarian, gallbladder or colorectal cancer (not recorded which). This table probably holds off-target reads from a library built for another chain. CDR3 sequence: CASHRTGDNEQFF. The CDR3 DNA is TGTGCCAGCCATAGGACGGGGGACAATGAGCAGTTCTTC.